This T cell receptor beta chain originates from a study of control samples from healthy donors and cancer patients. Here immunoSEQ multiplex PCR was the method, and the copy in TCRdb shows in-frame clones only, minus some. The sample includes fewer than 15,000 clones, around 94% of them seen just once. This TCR came from a man between 70 and 80 years old with head and neck cancer. Sample: PBMCs.

CDR3 in DNA: TGTGCCATCAGAGGACAGTCCATCCGCACAGATACGCAGTATTTT. This gives the protein CAIRGQSIRTDTQYF. The rearrangement joins TRBV10-3 to TRBJ2-3, with D perhaps matching TRBD1 (6 bases). The V and J ends lost 6 bases and 1 base respectively, with 14 bases between them. The CDR3 length is 15 residues. Germline CDR1 reads ENHRY; CDR2 reads SYGVKD.